These 27 T cell receptor beta chains share one sample of origin, sequenced in a study of PD-1 blockade in classical Hodgkin lymphoma. No patient escaped relapse after autologous stem cell transplantation, and brentuximab vedotin exposure varied. Repertoires were generated with immunoSEQ multiplex PCR, while TCRdb's copy carries only in-frame clones and drops some. Here the sample spans some 41,000 clones, around 90% being singletons. The specimen was peripheral blood mononuclear cells (PBMCs), collected before the second cycle of nivolumab. The source is a human donor with classical Hodgkin lymphoma.

Remarks on this clone: The junction departs from germline at one end; a sequencing error may be responsible. The V call is TRBV5-1, the J call TRBJ2-1; the D gene is possibly TRBD1 (6 bases). Germline values: CDR1 SGHRS, CDR2 YFSETQ. This CDR3 comprises 14 residues. The CDR3 bases are TGTGCCAGCAGCTTCCCGGGACATAACAATGAGCAGTTCTTC. Translated: CASSFPGHNNEQFF.

The rearrangement joins TRBV2 to TRBJ2-5; 7 bases line up with TRBD1. The ends lost 5 bases at V and 3 bases at J; junction bases unmatched: 12. The CDR3 is 16 residues long. Germline assignment: CDR1 SNHLY and CDR2 FYNNEI. The CDR3 region is CASSPQGNRGKETQYF. CDR3 sequence (DNA): TGTGCCAGCAGTCCACAGGGAAACAGGGGAAAAGAGACCCAGTACTTC.

The V gene is TRBV11-3, the J gene TRBJ2-1, with 10 bases lining up with TRBD2. The V segment lost 5 bases and the J segment 7 bases; nucleotides outside the gene matches: 11. CDR1 and CDR2 (germline): SGHNT, YENEEA. The CDR3 length is 16 residues. The CDR3 sequence is CASSPLVVAGGNEQFF. The CDR3 bases are TGTGCCAGCAGCCCCCTAGTCGTAGCGGGAGGTAATGAGCAGTTCTTC.

V is TRBV6-5 and J is TRBJ2-1, with D possibly TRBD2 on 6 matching bases. Trimming pared 6 bases from V and 5 bases from J, leaving 11 bases between. Germline CDR1 and CDR2: MNHEY and SVGAGI. This CDR3 has 13 residues. The CDR3 DNA reads TGTGCCAGCAGAGCGGAGGGAAACAATGAGCAGTTCTTC. Protein sequence: CASRAEGNNEQFF.

The chain couples TRBV15 to TRBJ1-4; 7 nucleotides align to TRBD1. Germline trimming cut 4 bases from V and 5 bases from J; bases unmatched to any gene: 10. Germline assignment: CDR1 LNHNV and CDR2 YYDKDF (reference sequence). This CDR3 comprises 16 residues. DNA of the CDR3: TGTGCCACCAGCAATTATGGACAGGTGCAAAATGAAAAACTGTTTTTT. It codes for CATSNYGQVQNEKLFF.

V gene TRBV13 combines with J gene TRBJ2-5, with D tentatively TRBD2 (6 bases). V was trimmed by 4 bases and J by 3 bases, leaving 15 bases between them. This CDR3 has 15 amino acids. The V gene's germline CDR1 is PRHDT and CDR2 FYEKMQ (reference sequence). Here the CDR3 DNA reads TGTGCCAGCAGCTCCGCCCGGGACTCAGAAGAGACCCAGTACTTC. Translating it yields CASSSARDSEETQYF. The whole variable domain, filled in from reference TRBV13 and TRBJ2-5, reads AAGVIQSPRHLIKEKRETATLKCYPIPRHDTVYWYQQGPGQDPQFLISFYEKMQSDKGSIPDRFSAQQFSDYHSELNMSSLELGDSALYFCASSSARDSEETQYFGPGTRLLVL.

The rearrangement uses TRBV2 and TRBJ2-5; weak D call: TRBD2 (5 bases). The CDR3 has 16 amino acids. Germline CDR1 reads SNHLY; CDR2 reads FYNNEI. V was pared by 7 bases and J by 2 bases, with 20 bases between. CDR3 bases: TGTGCCAGCAAGACGCCGCAGGACTTTCAACAAGAGACCCAGTACTTC. Translating gives CASKTPQDFQQETQYF.

V usage is TRBV28 and J usage is TRBJ2-7; 7 bases map to TRBD1. V was pared by 6 bases and J by 3 bases, with 8 bases of the junction left unmatched. The CDR3 covers 14 residues. CDR1 is MDHEN, CDR2 SYDVKM, per germline. The CDR3 coding sequence is TGTGCCAGCAGACCACAGGGGATTAACTACGAGCAGTACTTC. It encodes CASRPQGINYEQYF.

The rearrangement joins TRBV15 to TRBJ1-1, with unresolved D. Trimming took 5 bases from V and 0 from J, leaving 7 bases between them. Germline V CDR1 and CDR2: LNHNV, YYDKDF (reference sequence). The CDR3 is 13 residues long. In DNA, the CDR3 is TGTGCCACCAGCCTAGGACTGAACACTGAAGCTTTCTTT. Residues: CATSLGLNTEAFF.

The gene calls are TRBV5-5 and TRBJ2-1, with D possibly TRBD2 on 7 matching bases. Germline assignment: CDR1 SGHKS and CDR2 YYEKEE (reference sequence). The CDR3 consists of 17 residues. The germline V and J ends were trimmed by 2 bases and 0 bases, with 15 bases remaining between them. The CDR3: CASSLFRGASSYNEQFF. The DNA of the CDR3 is TGTGCCAGCAGCTTATTCCGGGGGGCGAGCTCCTACAATGAGCAGTTCTTC. Full variable domain (outside the CDR3, taken from reference TRBV5-5 and TRBJ2-1): DAGVTQSPTHLIKTRGQQVTLRCSPISGHKSVSWYQQVLGQGPQFIFQYYEKEERGRGNFPDRFSARQFPNYSSELNVNALLLGDSALYLCASSLFRGASSYNEQFFGPGTRLTVL.

V and J are TRBV5-1 and TRBJ2-1; 7 bases match TRBD1. Losses at the gene ends were 0 bases for V and 4 bases for J; bases not matched to a gene: 10. The CDR3 has 17 residues. The V gene's germline CDR1 is SGHRS and CDR2 YFSETQ. For the CDR3, the DNA is TGCGCCAGCAGCTTGGGTCTAAGGGGGCTAGGATACAATGAGCAGTTCTTC. It codes for CASSLGLRGLGYNEQFF.

This clone was seen just once. CDR3 sequence: CASSSEGLNTEAFF. The CDR3 DNA reads as TGTGCCAGCAGCTCTGAGGGCTTGAACACTGAAGCTTTCTTT. The V gene is TRBV11-3, the J gene TRBJ1-1; D call uncertain. This CDR3 is built from 14 residues. Germline loops: CDR1 SGHNT, CDR2 YENEEA. Deletions cut 4 bases from V and 0 bases from J, with 9 bases between.

The chain links TRBV27 to TRBJ2-1; D remains ambiguous. V lost 0 bases and J 10 bases, leaving 10 bases between the germline ends. This CDR3 comprises 13 residues. The germline V gene has CDR1 MNHEY and CDR2 SMNVEV (reference sequence). The CDR3 bases are TGTGCCAGCAGTTTATCGGTGGGTTACGAGCAGTTCTTC. It yields the protein CASSLSVGYEQFF.

Comment on this clone: The germline gene is not matched at one end of the junction; a read error may be the cause. V and J are TRBV5-6 and TRBJ2-3, with no clear D. CDR1 is SGHDT, CDR2 YYEEEE, per germline. The CDR3 loop spans 11 amino acids. CDR3 bases: TGTGCCAGCAGGTTGGGAGATACGCAGTATTTT. It is translated as CASRLGDTQYF. The whole variable domain, filled in from reference TRBV5-6 and TRBJ2-3, reads DAGVTQSPTHLIKTRGQQVTLRCSPKSGHDTVSWYQQALGQGPQFIFQYYEEEERQRGNFPDRFSGHQFPNYSSELNVNALLLGDSALYLCASRLGDTQYFGPGTRLTVL.

The J gene is TRBJ2-5, the V gene TRBV4-1, with TRBD1 as a possible D gene (5 bases). This CDR3 contains 14 residues. Germline CDR1 reads MGHRA; CDR2 reads YSYEKL. Trimming shortened V by 8 bases and J by 2 bases, and 15 bases separated the two germline ends. CDR3 sequence reads: CASGRQTPQETQYF. The CDR3 DNA is TGCGCCAGCGGTAGACAGACACCTCAAGAGACCCAGTACTTC.

The chain links TRBV10-3 to TRBJ2-1; TRBD2 agrees at 8 bases. Germline values: CDR1 ENHRY, CDR2 SYGVKD. V gave up 6 bases and J gave up 3 bases; unmatched junction bases: 7. CDR3 length equals 15 residues. The CDR3 here is CAISPAGVGYNEQFF. The DNA for the CDR3 is TGTGCCATCAGCCCAGCGGGAGTTGGCTACAATGAGCAGTTCTTC.

The CDR3 DNA sequence: TGTGCCAGCAGCGTAGGTCAGGGTTCGGAGCAGTACTTC. Protein product: CASSVGQGSEQYF. The rearrangement uses TRBV9 and TRBJ2-7; D is possibly TRBD1 (5 bases). The CDR3 runs 13 residues. The V end was cut by 0 bases, the J end by 7 bases, with 11 bases between. The V gene's germline CDR1 is SGDLS and CDR2 YYNGEE.

V gene TRBV29-1 combines with J gene TRBJ1-1, with no clear D. The CDR3 is made up of 13 amino acids. Germline CDR1 and CDR2: SQVTM and ANQGSEA. Trimming removed 3 bases from V and 4 bases from J, with 12 bases in between. DNA for the CDR3: TGCAGCGTTGAGACCCCGGCGGGCACTGAAGCTTTCTTT. It translates to CSVETPAGTEAFF.

The chain has TRBV7-3 and TRBJ2-1, with 14 bases fitting TRBD2. Germline trimming cut 1 base from V and 6 bases from J; bases unmatched to any gene: 2. Germline CDR1 is SGHTA and CDR2 is FQGTGA. This CDR3 has 16 amino acids. The CDR3 bases are TGTGCCAGCAGCTTAATCGGACTAGCGGGAGGCAATGAGCAGTTCTTC. Its protein is CASSLIGLAGGNEQFF.

This clone came up once. The chain is built from TRBV6-5 and TRBJ2-1, with 12 bases lining up with TRBD2. The trim removed 5 bases at V and 10 bases at J, leaving 3 bases unmatched. The CDR3 has 13 amino acids. Germline-derived CDR1 and CDR2 are MNHEY and SVGAGI. CDR3 sequence reads: CASSGLAGREQFF. DNA for the CDR3: TGTGCCAGCAGTGGACTAGCGGGAAGGGAGCAGTTCTTC.

The rearrangement uses TRBV6-4 and TRBJ2-6; 9 positions agree with TRBD1. J lost 0 bases, V lost 2 bases, and 5 bases had no gene match. Germline CDR1 MRHNA, CDR2 SNTAGT. This CDR3 has 18 residues. For the CDR3, the DNA is TGTGCCAGCAGTGACCGGGGACAGGGCTCCTCTGGGGCCAACGTCCTGACTTTC. Its protein is CASSDRGQGSSGANVLTF.

The V call is TRBV6-1, the J call TRBJ2-1, with TRBD1 as a possible D gene (5 bases). CDR1 is MNHNS and CDR2 is SASEGT in the germline V gene. Deletions cut 5 bases from V and 0 bases from J, with 11 bases between. CDR3 length: 15 amino acids. DNA for the CDR3: TGTGCCAGCAGTCTACAGGTTGGCTCCTACAATGAGCAGTTCTTC. It translates to CASSLQVGSYNEQFF.

The gene calls are TRBV28 and TRBJ1-2; 10 bases align to TRBD1. The V segment lost 7 bases and the J segment 7 bases; nucleotides outside the gene matches: 12. Germline values: CDR1 MDHEN, CDR2 SYDVKM. CDR3 length: 15 amino acids. In DNA form, the CDR3 reads TGTGCCAGCACAAAGTACGCGGGACAGGGGTCTGGCTACACCTTC. It yields the protein CASTKYAGQGSGYTF.

V usage is TRBV28 and J usage is TRBJ2-7; D may be TRBD2 (5 bases). The CDR3 totals 12 residues. Germline V gives CDR1 MDHEN, CDR2 SYDVKM. V was clipped by 5 bases and J by 6 bases, with 11 bases between them. The CDR3 reads CASSPRRFEQYF. The CDR3, as DNA: TGTGCCAGCAGTCCAAGGAGGTTCGAGCAGTACTTC.

The V call is TRBV30, the J call TRBJ2-1; the D gene is possibly TRBD1 (6 bases). V was shortened by 2 bases and J by 4 bases, with 12 bases between the two germline ends. The germline CDR1 and CDR2 sequences are GTSNPN and SVGIG (reference sequence). The CDR3 consists of 14 residues. The CDR3 loop is CAWSSKQGYNEQFF. The DNA of the CDR3 is TGTGCCTGGAGTAGCAAACAGGGTTACAATGAGCAGTTCTTC.

The rearrangement joins TRBV12-5 to TRBJ2-1; no clear D. CDR3 length equals 16 residues. V was trimmed by 2 bases and J by 10 bases, leaving 21 bases between them. Germline values: CDR1 LGHNT, CDR2 FRNRAP. CDR3 residues: CASGLWLSPTPKEQFF. For the CDR3, the DNA is TGTGCTAGTGGTTTGTGGCTAAGTCCAACCCCCAAGGAGCAGTTCTTC.

This chain joins TRBV29-1 and TRBJ2-1, with 11 bases aligning to TRBD1. V shed 6 bases, J shed 4 bases, and the junction held 2 bases outside the gene matches. The CDR3 contains 13 residues. Germline V gene data show CDR1 as SQVTM and CDR2 as ANQGSEA. DNA for the CDR3: TGCAGCGTGGGACAGGGGGGGTACAATGAGCAGTTCTTC. Residues: CSVGQGGYNEQFF.